These T cell receptor beta chains were read from a single sample in a study of T-cell memory formation after mild COVID-19. TCRdb analysed the 5' RACE reads with MiXCR anew, one entry per CDR3 protein. The profile shows roughly 160,000 distinct CDR3 sequences, 13% of them singletons. Sequenced sample: PBMCs or a T cell subset sorted from them (not recorded which). These receptor sequences come from a young man who had mild COVID-19 (a few samples of this study predate the infection). Cell type and time point are not known. Each CDR3 is given with its conserved first and last residue. The order of the fields is V gene, J gene, CDR3 protein.

v_call: TRBV27
j_call: TRBJ1-2
cdr3_aa: CASSHYRQGEGYTF

v_call: TRBV30
j_call: TRBJ1-1
cdr3_aa: CAWRTSFLRGPSGSEAFF

v_call: TRBV9
j_call: TRBJ1-2
cdr3_aa: CASSVEYPEGRYGYTF

v_call: TRBV7-9
j_call: TRBJ2-1
cdr3_aa: CAKGGGLNEQFF

v_call: TRBV7-6
j_call: TRBJ1-1
cdr3_aa: CASSPTVMNTEAFF

v_call: TRBV6-5
j_call: TRBJ2-7
cdr3_aa: CASSYSATGSYEQYF

v_call: TRBV7-2
j_call: TRBJ1-2
cdr3_aa: CASSLVNSWPGANTF

v_call: TRBV7-2
j_call: TRBJ2-6
cdr3_aa: CASSSRQLAGGTISGANVLTF

v_call: TRBV9
j_call: TRBJ1-2
cdr3_aa: CASSAEGGRPTF

v_call: TRBV28
j_call: TRBJ2-3
cdr3_aa: CASSIGASSTDTQYF

v_call: TRBV4-1
j_call: TRBJ2-5
cdr3_aa: CASRPTTSPRLETQYF

v_call: TRBV7-2
j_call: TRBJ1-6
cdr3_aa: CASSPGGGQGNSPLHF

v_call: TRBV7-2
j_call: TRBJ2-5
cdr3_aa: CASSLARETQYF

v_call: TRBV15
j_call: TRBJ1-2
cdr3_aa: CATSSFTFYTF

v_call: TRBV12-3/TRBV12-4
j_call: TRBJ2-3
cdr3_aa: CASSRGEPTDTQYF

v_call: TRBV4-2
j_call: TRBJ1-2
cdr3_aa: CASSRLTGGGYTF

v_call: TRBV4-3
j_call: TRBJ2-3
cdr3_aa: CASSQGWADTQYF

v_call: TRBV10-3
j_call: TRBJ2-1
cdr3_aa: CATHPTGQSYNEQFF

v_call: TRBV12-3/TRBV12-4
j_call: TRBJ2-3
cdr3_aa: CASSPDLGDTQYF

v_call: TRBV6-5
j_call: TRBJ2-1
cdr3_aa: CASSYSAGTEQFF

v_call: TRBV20-1
j_call: TRBJ1-1
cdr3_aa: CSARRGLMNTEAFF

v_call: TRBV27
j_call: TRBJ2-3
cdr3_aa: CASKSGGADTQYF

v_call: TRBV6-5
j_call: TRBJ1-1
cdr3_aa: CASSYSMRGGLNTEAFF

v_call: TRBV15
j_call: TRBJ1-2
cdr3_aa: CATSRGTEDGYTF

v_call: TRBV19
j_call: TRBJ1-2
cdr3_aa: CASGPNYGYTF

v_call: TRBV5-1
j_call: TRBJ1-5
cdr3_aa: CASSPGQGQPQHF

v_call: TRBV5-1
j_call: TRBJ2-3
cdr3_aa: CASSSGDRSDTQYF

v_call: TRBV29-1
j_call: TRBJ1-1
cdr3_aa: CSAAGQGRGTEAFF

v_call: TRBV7-3
j_call: TRBJ2-2
cdr3_aa: CASSPGISGELFF

v_call: TRBV29-1
j_call: TRBJ1-1
cdr3_aa: CSGQTGNTEAFF